This TCR beta chain emerged from a study of yellow fever vaccine responses in identical twins. Study-level points and caveats: Reported findings indicate that twins' vaccine T cell responses seemed partially convergent, partially personalized.

One entry per CDR3 protein, called by TCRdb with MiXCR from the RT-PCR reads. The table has around 930 distinct CDR3 sequences, more than 65% seen once. V lost 0 bases, J lost 4 bases, and 5 bases stayed unmatched. This CDR3 has 16 amino acids. CDR1 is LGHNA and CDR2 is YSLEER in the germline V gene. Remarks on this clonotype: Its specificity is unknown.

V and J are TRBV4-3 and TRBJ2-1, with 8 positions matching TRBD1. The origin of this receptor is a female donor who received the yellow fever vaccine. The specimen was T cells from blood (PBMCs), unsorted or a sorted subset (not recorded which), collected before or after yellow fever vaccination (not recorded which). CDR3 nucleotides: TGCGCCAGCAGCCAAGACGGACAGGGTGCGTACAATGAGCAGTTCTTC. Its protein is CASSQDGQGAYNEQFF.